The entry that follows covers one T cell receptor (beta chain) sequence. This sample is drawn from a study of blood T cell repertoires in COVID-19. Study details: Specimens from acute and convalescent COVID-19 originated in the United States, Italy and Spain. Sources were T cells, B-cell-depleted T cells, or PBMCs; the material itself was cDNA or gDNA.

Looked up from germline, CDR1 is SEHNR and CDR2 is FQNEAQ (reference sequence). V shed 5 bases and J shed 1 base, with 8 bases lying between them. The CDR3 has 14 amino acids. In the original workflow: Reference gene primers were amplified, and this amplification served to estimate nucleated cell counts. Some clones are missing from TCRdb's copy, which holds only in-frame ones; the method was immunoSEQ multiplex PCR. That table furnishes V, J and clone size, whereas the DNA furnished D and trimming. This sample carries about 110,000 clones, roughly four fifths of them seen once, and the ten largest clones take approximately 15%.

Input material: peripheral blood. The TCR was taken from a woman aged 80 or older with acute or convalescent COVID-19. J is TRBJ2-2 and V is TRBV7-9; D is uncertain. The CDR3 nucleotides read TGTGCCAGCAGCCGAGCCCTGAACACCGGGGAGCTGTTTTTT. It translates to CASSRALNTGELFF.